This T cell receptor (beta chain) was recovered during a study of blood T cells in healthy people across ages. Study-wide findings and caveats: Researchers judged that diversity estimates from one million T cells fell short of true values. Using unsorted PBMCs precluded a conclusive naive versus antigen-experienced comparison.

Of note for this clonotype: Its cognate antigen is unknown.

The germline V gene encodes CDR1 SGHKS and CDR2 YYEKEE (reference sequence). The length of the CDR3 is 15 residues. The V and J ends lost 3 bases and 2 bases respectively, with 12 bases between them. Through a sample-barcoded 5' primer and a J-beta primer mix, a second PCR was run for roughly 6 to 11 cycles. TCRdb redid the calling of the 5' RACE reads with MiXCR, one entry per CDR3 protein. Of about 680,000 distinct CDR3 sequences listed, around 49% are singletons. Sample: blood. The chain carries TRBV5-5 and TRBJ2-4; possible D gene TRBD1, 5 bases. The origin of this receptor is a woman in her sixties or seventies in good health. The CDR3 bases are TGTGCCAGCAGCTACGAAACAGGCACCAAAAACATTCAGTACTTC. The encoded protein is CASSYETGTKNIQYF.